This T cell receptor beta chain was observed in a study of T cell responses to AZD1222 COVID-19 vaccine. The study's findings and limits: The repertoires were collected only after the peak T cell response. Vaccine-associated CD4 TCRs spanned spike, dominant at 160-218 and 743-854. Reportedly, close to half of spike-specific TCRs are directed against unmutated variant regions. Mostly white British, mostly female donors; authors suggested clonal diversity may be underestimated.

Of note for this clone: Its antigen remains unidentified.

Germline CDR1 reads SEHNR; CDR2 reads FQNEAQ (reference sequence). The CDR3 is 15 residues long. The V and J ends lost 7 bases and 4 bases respectively, with 18 bases between them. The data were produced by immunoSEQ multiplex PCR, yet TCRdb's version contains in-frame clones alone and is incomplete. The sample carries just over 70,000 clones, approximately 81% recorded once. The chain couples TRBV7-9 to TRBJ2-3; perhaps TRBD1 as D (5 bases). The material sequenced was peripheral blood, taken on day 0 of AZD1222 vaccination. This receptor was obtained from an adult in good health. CDR3 residues: CASIKGEGWADTQYF. CDR3 DNA: TGTGCCAGCATCAAAGGGGAAGGGTGGGCAGATACGCAGTATTTT.